This entry concerns a single T cell receptor beta chain. Antigen: not known. The data were produced by immunoSEQ multiplex PCR, yet TCRdb's version contains in-frame clones alone and is incomplete. In the table there are millions of clones, about 95% of which are singletons. The data were taken from a study of shared clonotypes between healthy human individuals. Study as a whole: Contributing individuals were a couple of females and a few males aged 18 to 49. Researchers assigned three CD4 naive, three CD4 memory, two CD8 naive and one CD8 memory plate to each donor. Study results and caveats: Rarefaction showed that sequencing of sorted subsets was incomplete (despite large depth). With few donors, the genetic and exposure-history diversity represented was limited.

Cells designated naive CD8 were CD45RO-negative and were positively selected for CCR7, with terminally differentiated effector memory CD45RA+ cells excluded. The sequence came from a young man in good health. Sequencing was done on a sample of naive CD8+ T cells sorted from blood.

In DNA, the CDR3 is TGCAGCGTTACACACCCTGACAAGTCCCAAGAGACCCAGTACTTC. It encodes CSVTHPDKSQETQYF. The V gene is TRBV29-1, the J gene TRBJ2-5; D gene uncertain. The CDR3 sequence is 15 residues long. V lost 5 bases, J lost 1 base, and 17 bases lay in between. The germline CDR1 and CDR2 sequences are SQVTM and ANQGSEA.